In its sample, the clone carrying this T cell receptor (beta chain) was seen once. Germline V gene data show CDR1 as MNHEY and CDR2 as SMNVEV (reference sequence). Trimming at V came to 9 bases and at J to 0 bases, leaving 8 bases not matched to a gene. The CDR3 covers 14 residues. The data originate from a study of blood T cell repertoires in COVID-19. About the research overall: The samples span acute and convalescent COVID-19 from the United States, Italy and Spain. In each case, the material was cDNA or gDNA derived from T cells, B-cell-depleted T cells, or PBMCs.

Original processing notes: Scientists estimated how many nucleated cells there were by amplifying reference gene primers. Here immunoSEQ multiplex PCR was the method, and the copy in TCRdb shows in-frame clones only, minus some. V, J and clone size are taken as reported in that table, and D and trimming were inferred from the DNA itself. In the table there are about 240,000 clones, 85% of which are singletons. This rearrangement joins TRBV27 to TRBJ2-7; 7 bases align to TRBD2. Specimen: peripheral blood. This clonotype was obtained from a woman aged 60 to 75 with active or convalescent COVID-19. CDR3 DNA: TGTGCCAGTAGAGCAGCGGGATTCTCCTACGAGCAGTACTTC. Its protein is CASRAAGFSYEQYF.